Presented here are 8 T cell receptor beta chains from one specimen sequenced in a study of CD8 T cells in ankylosing spondylitis (TCRdb year 2017). Results and caveats for the whole study, not just this receptor: Blood from ankylosing spondylitis patients appeared to be characterized by a TCR beta motif composed of 7 to 9 highly homologous amino acid variants.

The receptor library was made with 5' RACE. The listed sequencing device is Illumina HiSeq 2500. The public reads were quality trimmed at Q25 with fastp and then assembled into clones with MiXCR by TCRdb, keeping productive beta chains. Rows with a matching CDR3 protein are joined into one entry that keeps the most common DNA and genes. The sample table holds under 450,000 distinct CDR3 sequences, of which roughly 18% were seen once. Just over 1% of the sample is held by the ten biggest clonotypes. These receptors have no identified antigens. Sample: blood, either unsorted or a sorted T cell fraction (not recorded which). These receptors all come from a male donor with ankylosing spondylitis.

The chain links TRBV10-3 to TRBJ1-1, with TRBD1 identical over 8 bases. After removal of 10 bases from V and 0 bases from J, the junction contained 4 bases not matched to a gene. Per germline, CDR1 ENHRY and CDR2 SYGVKD. The CDR3 spans 13 residues. CDR3 residues: CARSQGVNTEAFF. CDR3 bases: TGTGCCAGATCACAGGGGGTGAACACTGAAGCTTTCTTT.

The CDR3 region has the DNA TGCAGTGCTAGAGCCGGGACTAGCAAAGAGACCCAGTACTTC. Its protein is CSARAGTSKETQYF. The chain combines TRBV20-1 with TRBJ2-5; TRBD2 aligns across 9 bases. V was pared by 1 base and J by 3 bases, with 3 bases of the junction left unmatched. The germline gives CDR1 DFQATT, CDR2 SNEGSKA (reference sequence). This CDR3 contains 14 residues.

This clonotype was detected a few times. The CDR3 reads CASSDWPQETQYF. The CDR3 region has the DNA TGCGCCAGCAGCGATTGGCCCCAAGAGACCCAGTACTTC. J is TRBJ2-5 and V is TRBV5-1; D is unclear. V was shortened by 4 bases and J by 1 base, with 8 bases between the two germline ends. This CDR3 region has 13 residues. CDR1 SGHRS and CDR2 YFSETQ come from the germline V gene.

The chain has TRBV14 and TRBJ2-3; D may be TRBD2 (5 bases). V lost 2 bases, J lost 9 bases, and 12 bases lay in between. The CDR3 totals 13 residues. Germline loops: CDR1 SGHDN, CDR2 FVKESK. The CDR3 is CASSQISVGTQYF. In DNA, the CDR3 is TGTGCCAGCAGCCAAATTAGCGTGGGCACGCAGTATTTT.

The gene calls are TRBV28 and TRBJ1-2, with a possible D match to TRBD1 (5 bases). V dropped 3 bases and J dropped 0 bases, with 11 bases sitting between them. The CDR3 runs 15 residues. The germline V gene encodes CDR1 MDHEN and CDR2 SYDVKM. CDR3 residues: CASSLGTRPNYGYTF. The CDR3 nucleotides read TGTGCCAGCAGTTTGGGGACCAGACCTAACTATGGCTACACCTTC.

This clonotype was seen only a few times. The V and J genes are TRBV27 and TRBJ2-7; D call uncertain. CDR1 is MNHEY, CDR2 SMNVEV, per germline (reference sequence). The V gene lost 5 bases and the J gene lost 1 base, with 18 bases spanning the gap. The length of the CDR3 is 16 residues. CDR3 loop: CASSPSISRRSYEQYF. CDR3 in DNA: TGTGCCAGCAGTCCTTCTATCTCCAGAAGGTCCTACGAGCAGTACTTC.

This clonotype appeared a few times. The CDR3 loop reads CASSSDNRERLNEQFF. The CDR3 DNA reads as TGTGCCAGCAGCTCTGATAACAGGGAAAGGTTGAATGAGCAGTTCTTC. The chain couples TRBV7-9 to TRBJ2-1; D may be TRBD1 (6 bases). Trimming left V 4 bases short and J 7 bases short, with 20 bases between. Germline CDR1 reads SEHNR; CDR2 reads FQNEAQ (reference sequence). The CDR3 is 16 amino acids.

CDR3 sequence: CSVGDRGGWTDTQYF. As DNA, the CDR3 is TGCAGCGTGGGGGACAGGGGAGGATGGACAGATACGCAGTATTTT. The chain has TRBV29-1 and TRBJ2-3; 10 nucleotides agree with TRBD1. There are 15 residues in the CDR3. CDR1 and CDR2 from the germline V gene are SQVTM and ANQGSEA. After removal of 6 bases from V and 3 bases from J, the junction contained 9 bases not matched to a gene.